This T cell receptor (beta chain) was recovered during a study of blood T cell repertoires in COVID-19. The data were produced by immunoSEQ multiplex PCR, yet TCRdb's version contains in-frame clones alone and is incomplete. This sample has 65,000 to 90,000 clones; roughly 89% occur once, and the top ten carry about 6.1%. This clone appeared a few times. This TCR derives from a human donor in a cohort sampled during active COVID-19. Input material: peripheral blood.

The CDR3 bases are TGTGCCACCAGCAGAGTAGGAGGGACCCGTGAAGCTTTCTTT. Its protein product is CATSRVGGTREAFF. This chain joins TRBV15 and TRBJ1-1; D might be TRBD1 (5 bases). CDR1 LNHNV and CDR2 YYDKDF come from the germline V gene (reference sequence). The CDR3 covers 14 residues. The V gene lost 1 base and the J gene lost 7 bases, with 13 bases spanning the gap. Together with reference TRBV15 and TRBJ1-1, the CDR3 gives the full variable domain: DAMVIQNPRYQVTQFGKPVTLSCSQTLNHNVMYWYQQKSSQAPKLLFHYYDKDFNNEADTPDNFQSRRPNTSFCFLDIRSPGLGDTAMYLCATSRVGGTREAFFGQGTRLTVV.